Listed below are T cell receptor beta chains from one sample, sequenced in a study of control samples from healthy donors and cancer patients. Produced via immunoSEQ multiplex PCR; TCRdb's table is partial and in-frame only. The sample yields under 150,000 clones, 80% to 95% seen once. The sequenced sample consisted of blood. These receptors originate from a man in his thirties or forties in good health. CDR3s include the opening cysteine and the closing phenylalanine or tryptophan. Each record gives: V gene, clone size, D gene, J gene, CDR3 DNA, CDR3 protein. A D gene is named only where the DNA matches it firmly. Size is stated for part of the rows, as once, few or many counts, or as a class when the clone is expanded.

V gene: TRBV27; clone size: -; D gene: TRBD2; J gene: TRBJ2-7; CDR3 DNA: TGTGCCAGCAGTCTAGCGGGAGAATCCTACGAGCAGTACTTC; CDR3 protein: CASSLAGESYEQYF
V gene: TRBV12-3/TRBV12-4; clone size: few; D gene: -; J gene: TRBJ2-3; CDR3 DNA: TGTGCCAGCAGTCCCGGGGTCACAGATACGCAGTATTTT; CDR3 protein: CASSPGVTDTQYF
V gene: TRBV15; clone size: -; D gene: TRBD1; J gene: TRBJ1-2; CDR3 DNA: TGTGCCACCAGCCCGTCCCCCAGGACAGGGGATGGCTACACCTTC; CDR3 protein: CATSPSPRTGDGYTF
V gene: TRBV29-1; clone size: -; D gene: -; J gene: TRBJ2-5; CDR3 DNA: TGCAGCGTTGGCCAGGGCTTCGAAAAAGAGACCCAGTACTTC; CDR3 protein: CSVGQGFEKETQYF
V gene: TRBV7-9; clone size: -; D gene: -; J gene: TRBJ2-1; CDR3 DNA: TGTGCCAGCAGCCGGGGGAGCGGAGATTACAATGAGCAGTTCTTC; CDR3 protein: CASSRGSGDYNEQFF
V gene: TRBV6-6; clone size: -; D gene: -; J gene: TRBJ1-1; CDR3 DNA: TGTGCCAGCAGTCCGGGGCTCACTGAAGCTTTCTTT; CDR3 protein: CASSPGLTEAFF
V gene: TRBV28; clone size: -; D gene: TRBD1; J gene: TRBJ1-2; CDR3 DNA: TGTGCCAGCACCGGGACAGGGAATGTCTATGGCTACACCTTC; CDR3 protein: CASTGTGNVYGYTF
V gene: TRBV24-1; clone size: -; D gene: -; J gene: TRBJ1-5; CDR3 DNA: TGTGCCACCAGTGATGTGGCAAATCAGCCCCAGCATTTT; CDR3 protein: CATSDVANQPQHF
V gene: TRBV19; clone size: once; D gene: -; J gene: TRBJ1-5; CDR3 DNA: TGTGCCAGTAGTATAGTAGGTCATAGCAATCAGCCCCAGCATTTT; CDR3 protein: CASSIVGHSNQPQHF
V gene: TRBV29-1; clone size: -; D gene: TRBD2; J gene: TRBJ2-1; CDR3 DNA: TGCAGCGTTGGTCCTAGCGGGAGTTACAATGAGCAGTTCTTC; CDR3 protein: CSVGPSGSYNEQFF
V gene: TRBV11-2; clone size: -; D gene: -; J gene: TRBJ2-2; CDR3 DNA: TGTGCCAGCAGCCCACTTCGGCGGCCGAACACCGGGGAGCTGTTTTTT; CDR3 protein: CASSPLRRPNTGELFF
V gene: TRBV10-3; clone size: -; D gene: TRBD2; J gene: TRBJ2-3; CDR3 DNA: TGTGCCATCAGTGACCCGGGACTAGGCACAGATACGCAGTATTTT; CDR3 protein: CAISDPGLGTDTQYF
V gene: TRBV6-6; clone size: -; D gene: -; J gene: TRBJ1-4; CDR3 DNA: TGTGCCAGCTACGGACAGACTAATGAAAAACTGTTTTTT; CDR3 protein: CASYGQTNEKLFF
V gene: TRBV11-2; clone size: -; D gene: TRBD2; J gene: TRBJ2-1; CDR3 DNA: TGTGCCAGCAGCTCCTCCGGGACTAGCGGGAGTAGGGGGTTGGATGAGCAGTTCTTC; CDR3 protein: CASSSSGTSGSRGLDEQFF
V gene: TRBV15; clone size: -; D gene: -; J gene: TRBJ1-1; CDR3 DNA: TGTGCCACCAGCGTCTCAAGACAGAACACTGAAGCTTTCTTT; CDR3 protein: CATSVSRQNTEAFF
V gene: TRBV27; clone size: -; D gene: TRBD2; J gene: TRBJ2-7; CDR3 DNA: TGTGCCAGCAGCTTAGCGGGAGGAGGAACCTACGAGCAGTACTTC; CDR3 protein: CASSLAGGGTYEQYF
V gene: TRBV4-2; clone size: -; D gene: TRBD1; J gene: TRBJ2-5; CDR3 DNA: TGTGCCAGCAGCCGGCCCGGGACAGGGGAGACCCAGTACTTC; CDR3 protein: CASSRPGTGETQYF
V gene: TRBV15; clone size: -; D gene: -; J gene: TRBJ1-1; CDR3 DNA: TGTGTCACCAGCAGAGATGGAAGAACAGGAGACGAAGCTTTCTTT; CDR3 protein: CVTSRDGRTGDEAFF
V gene: TRBV28; clone size: -; D gene: -; J gene: TRBJ2-5; CDR3 DNA: TGTGCCAGCAGTTTAACACAGACCCAAGAGACCCAGTACTTC; CDR3 protein: CASSLTQTQETQYF
V gene: TRBV24-1; clone size: -; D gene: -; J gene: TRBJ2-3; CDR3 DNA: TGTGCCACCAGTGATTCTACAGGGAGACTCACAGATACGCAGTATTTT; CDR3 protein: CATSDSTGRLTDTQYF
V gene: TRBV27; clone size: -; D gene: -; J gene: TRBJ1-4; CDR3 DNA: TGTGCCAGCAGTTTTCCAGGAGCTAATGAAAAACTGTTTTTT; CDR3 protein: CASSFPGANEKLFF
V gene: TRBV7-3; clone size: -; D gene: TRBD1; J gene: TRBJ2-1; CDR3 DNA: TGTGCCAGCAGCTTAAGCCCGCTCCTACAGGGGACGCACTACAATGAGCAGTTCTTC; CDR3 protein: CASSLSPLLQGTHYNEQFF
V gene: TRBV6-4; clone size: -; D gene: -; J gene: TRBJ2-2; CDR3 DNA: TGTGCCAGCAGTACGGACGAAACCGGGGAGCTGTTTTTT; CDR3 protein: CASSTDETGELFF
V gene: TRBV7-2; clone size: few; D gene: -; J gene: TRBJ1-1; CDR3 DNA: TGTGCCAGCAGTCCCAGGGCCGGGTACACTGAAGCTTTCTTT; CDR3 protein: CASSPRAGYTEAFF
V gene: TRBV19; clone size: -; D gene: -; J gene: TRBJ1-1; CDR3 DNA: TGTGCCAGTAGTATTCTCGGGGGGACTGAAGCTTTCTTT; CDR3 protein: CASSILGGTEAFF
V gene: TRBV5-1; clone size: -; D gene: -; J gene: TRBJ1-3; CDR3 DNA: TGCGCCAGTCGGGTAGGGGGAGGAAACACCATATATTTT; CDR3 protein: CASRVGGGNTIYF
V gene: TRBV6-1; clone size: -; D gene: -; J gene: TRBJ2-4; CDR3 DNA: TGTGCCAGCAGTGAATCCAGCGGAAACATTCAGTACTTC; CDR3 protein: CASSESSGNIQYF
V gene: TRBV11-3; clone size: -; D gene: TRBD1; J gene: TRBJ2-7; CDR3 DNA: TGTGCCAGCAGCCGGGACAGGGTAAGGGAGCAGTACTTC; CDR3 protein: CASSRDRVREQYF
V gene: TRBV5-6; clone size: -; D gene: -; J gene: TRBJ1-3; CDR3 DNA: TGTGCCAGCAGCCCTAGAGCTCGCGGAAACACCATATATTTT; CDR3 protein: CASSPRARGNTIYF
V gene: TRBV20-1; clone size: few; D gene: -; J gene: TRBJ2-7; CDR3 DNA: TGCAGTGCTACACGTTTCGTCGAGCAGTACTTC; CDR3 protein: CSATRFVEQYF
V gene: TRBV28; clone size: -; D gene: TRBD1; J gene: TRBJ1-6; CDR3 DNA: TGTGCCAGCAGTTCCCGGGACAGAATTAATTCACCCCTCCACTTT; CDR3 protein: CASSSRDRINSPLHF
V gene: TRBV19; clone size: -; D gene: -; J gene: TRBJ1-5; CDR3 DNA: TGTGCCAGTAAATGGGGTTATGCACAGGGACGAAATCAGCCCCAGCATTTT; CDR3 protein: CASKWGYAQGRNQPQHF
V gene: TRBV3-1/TRBV3-2; clone size: -; D gene: -; J gene: TRBJ1-1; CDR3 DNA: TGTGCCAGCAGCCAAAACTACAGGCTGGAAGGGAGCACTGAAGCTTTCTTT; CDR3 protein: CASSQNYRLEGSTEAFF
V gene: TRBV27; clone size: once; D gene: TRBD1; J gene: TRBJ2-3; CDR3 DNA: TGTGCCAGCAGTTTATCGCCCCCGGGACAGGGTAGTACAGATACGCAGTATTTT; CDR3 protein: CASSLSPPGQGSTDTQYF
V gene: TRBV18; clone size: -; D gene: -; J gene: TRBJ2-4; CDR3 DNA: TGTGCCAGCTCACCAGGGCCCAGACTAGCCAAAAACATTCAGTACTTC; CDR3 protein: CASSPGPRLAKNIQYF
V gene: TRBV7-9; clone size: -; D gene: TRBD1; J gene: TRBJ1-3; CDR3 DNA: TGTGCCAGCAGCTGGGACAGGGACTCTGGAAACACCATATATTTT; CDR3 protein: CASSWDRDSGNTIYF
V gene: TRBV6-1; clone size: -; D gene: -; J gene: TRBJ2-7; CDR3 DNA: TGTGCCAGCAGTGACGGGGAGGAGCAGTACTTC; CDR3 protein: CASSDGEEQYF
V gene: TRBV15; clone size: -; D gene: TRBD2; J gene: TRBJ2-1; CDR3 DNA: TGTGCCACCAGCGCGAGGACTAGCGCAAGCTACAATGAGCAGTTCTTC; CDR3 protein: CATSARTSASYNEQFF
V gene: TRBV30; clone size: -; D gene: TRBD1; J gene: TRBJ1-5; CDR3 DNA: TGTGCCTGGAGTTCGAGCAGGACAGGGAGCAATCAGCCCCAGCATTTT; CDR3 protein: CAWSSSRTGSNQPQHF
V gene: TRBV19; clone size: once; D gene: -; J gene: TRBJ1-1; CDR3 DNA: TGTGCCAGTAGGGATAATCAGAGACTTGATGAAGCTTTCTTT; CDR3 protein: CASRDNQRLDEAFF
V gene: TRBV4-1; clone size: -; D gene: -; J gene: TRBJ1-1; CDR3 DNA: TGCGCCAGCAGCCAAACAAGAACAAACACTGAAGCTTTCTTT; CDR3 protein: CASSQTRTNTEAFF
V gene: TRBV29-1; clone size: -; D gene: -; J gene: TRBJ2-2; CDR3 DNA: TGCAGCGTTCAGACAGGAAACACCGGGGAGCTGTTTTTT; CDR3 protein: CSVQTGNTGELFF
V gene: TRBV2; clone size: once; D gene: TRBD1; J gene: TRBJ2-5; CDR3 DNA: TGTGCCAGCAAAAAGACTGGGACAGAGAAAGAGACCCAGTACTTC; CDR3 protein: CASKKTGTEKETQYF
V gene: TRBV30; clone size: few; D gene: -; J gene: TRBJ1-4; CDR3 DNA: TGTGCCTGGAGTTCGTTGGGTGTTAATGAAAAACTGTTTTTT; CDR3 protein: CAWSSLGVNEKLFF
V gene: TRBV6-2/TRBV6-3; clone size: -; D gene: -; J gene: TRBJ1-1; CDR3 DNA: TGTGCCAGCAGCTTCGATTACACTGAAGCTTTCTTT; CDR3 protein: CASSFDYTEAFF
V gene: TRBV15; clone size: -; D gene: -; J gene: TRBJ2-1; CDR3 DNA: TGTGCCACCAGCAGAACCCGACTAGGGAGCGATGAGCAGTTCTTC; CDR3 protein: CATSRTRLGSDEQFF
V gene: TRBV28; clone size: -; D gene: -; J gene: TRBJ1-6; CDR3 DNA: TGTGCCAGCCTGGGGGCAGAGTCACCCCTCCACTTT; CDR3 protein: CASLGAESPLHF
V gene: TRBV4-3; clone size: -; D gene: -; J gene: TRBJ1-4; CDR3 DNA: TGCGCCAGCAGCCGGACAGCCTCGCTTTCTGAAAAACTGTTTTTT; CDR3 protein: CASSRTASLSEKLFF
V gene: TRBV28; clone size: -; D gene: -; J gene: TRBJ1-5; CDR3 DNA: TGTGCCAGCAGTTTTTGGTTTTCTCAGGCGCAGCCCCAGCATTTT; CDR3 protein: CASSFWFSQAQPQHF
V gene: TRBV14; clone size: -; D gene: -; J gene: TRBJ2-3; CDR3 DNA: TGTGCCAGCAGCCAAGGTTCTAGAGACCCAGATACGCAGTATTTT; CDR3 protein: CASSQGSRDPDTQYF
V gene: TRBV30; clone size: -; D gene: TRBD2; J gene: TRBJ2-2; CDR3 DNA: TGTGCCTGGAGTTCGGCTAGCGGGTACGGGGTCGGGGAGCTGTTTTTT; CDR3 protein: CAWSSASGYGVGELFF
V gene: TRBV5-1; clone size: -; D gene: -; J gene: TRBJ2-5; CDR3 DNA: TGCGCCAGCAGCCCCCGACGGGACCAAGAGACCCAGTACTTC; CDR3 protein: CASSPRRDQETQYF
V gene: TRBV7-8; clone size: -; D gene: TRBD1; J gene: TRBJ1-5; CDR3 DNA: TGTGCCAGCAGCCCAGGGACAGGCAATCAGCCCCAGCATTTT; CDR3 protein: CASSPGTGNQPQHF
V gene: TRBV28; clone size: -; D gene: -; J gene: TRBJ1-1; CDR3 DNA: TGTGCCAGCAGTTCCACCTGGCGGGGGGCCGGTGAAGCTTTCTTT; CDR3 protein: CASSSTWRGAGEAFF
V gene: TRBV29-1; clone size: -; D gene: TRBD2; J gene: TRBJ2-1; CDR3 DNA: TGCAGCGTCCTTGTGGCTAGCGGGCGTCTCTTC; CDR3 protein: CSVLVASGRLF